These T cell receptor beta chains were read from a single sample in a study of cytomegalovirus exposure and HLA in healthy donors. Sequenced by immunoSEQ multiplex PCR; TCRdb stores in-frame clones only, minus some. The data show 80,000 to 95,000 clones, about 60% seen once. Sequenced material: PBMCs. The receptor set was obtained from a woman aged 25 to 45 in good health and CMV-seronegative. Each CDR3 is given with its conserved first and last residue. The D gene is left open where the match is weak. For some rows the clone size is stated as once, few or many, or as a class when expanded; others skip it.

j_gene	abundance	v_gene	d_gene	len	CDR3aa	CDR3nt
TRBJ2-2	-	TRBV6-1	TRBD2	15	CASSAWRGGSGELFF	TGTGCCAGCAGTGCCTGGCGCGGGGGGTCCGGGGAGCTGTTTTTT
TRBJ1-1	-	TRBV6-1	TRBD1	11	CASSRTGEAFF	TGTGCCAGCAGTCGGACAGGGGAAGCTTTCTTT
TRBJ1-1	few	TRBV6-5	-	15	CASSYSPGPPTEAFF	TGTGCCAGCAGTTACTCCCCAGGGCCGCCGACCGAAGCTTTCTTT
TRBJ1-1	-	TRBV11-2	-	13	CASSSDRNTEAFF	TGTGCCAGCAGCTCAGACAGAAACACTGAAGCTTTCTTT
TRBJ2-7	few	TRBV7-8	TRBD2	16	CASSYSLAGVSYEQYF	TGTGCCAGCAGCTATTCACTAGCGGGGGTCTCCTACGAGCAGTACTTC
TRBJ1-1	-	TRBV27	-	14	CASSSGSMNTEAFF	TGTGCCAGCAGCTCTGGGAGCATGAACACTGAAGCTTTCTTT
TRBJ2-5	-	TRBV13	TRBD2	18	CASSLHPPLAGGKETQYF	TGTGCCAGCAGCTTACACCCGCCCCTAGCGGGGGGGAAAGAGACCCAGTACTTC
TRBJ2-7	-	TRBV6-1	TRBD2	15	CASIISGGSSYEQYF	TGTGCCAGCATTATTAGCGGGGGCTCCTCCTACGAGCAGTACTTC
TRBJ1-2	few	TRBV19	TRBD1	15	CASKTSGQVLGGYTF	TGTGCCAGTAAAACCTCGGGACAGGTTTTAGGCGGCTACACCTTC
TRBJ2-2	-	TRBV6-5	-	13	CASGQANTGELFF	TGTGCCAGTGGGCAGGCGAACACCGGGGAGCTGTTTTTT
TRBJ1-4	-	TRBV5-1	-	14	CASSPGSTNEKLFF	TGCGCCAGCAGCCCAGGGTCAACTAATGAAAAACTGTTTTTT
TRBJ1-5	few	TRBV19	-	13	CASSGAVNQPQHF	TGTGCCAGTAGTGGGGCAGTCAATCAGCCCCAGCATTTT
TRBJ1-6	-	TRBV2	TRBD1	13	CASRGQGGTPLHF	TGTGCCAGCAGAGGACAGGGAGGAACACCCCTCCACTTT
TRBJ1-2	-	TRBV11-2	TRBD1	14	CASSPTGVNYGYTF	TGTGCCAGCAGCCCGACAGGGGTAAACTATGGCTACACCTTC
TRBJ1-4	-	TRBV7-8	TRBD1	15	CASRDRGATNEKLFF	TGTGCCAGCAGGGACAGGGGTGCAACTAATGAAAAACTGTTTTTT
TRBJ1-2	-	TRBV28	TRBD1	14	CASRTGQGKYGYTF	TGTGCCAGCAGGACGGGACAGGGTAAATATGGCTACACCTTC
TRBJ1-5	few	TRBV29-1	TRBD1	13	CSGGQGGNQPQHF	TGCAGCGGGGGACAGGGGGGGAATCAGCCCCAGCATTTT
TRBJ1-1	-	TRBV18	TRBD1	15	CASSPRQGASPEAFF	TGTGCCAGCTCACCACGACAGGGGGCTAGTCCTGAAGCTTTCTTT
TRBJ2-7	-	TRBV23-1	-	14	CASRNQASGIEQYF	TGCGCCAGCAGGAACCAGGCCTCAGGGATCGAGCAGTACTTC
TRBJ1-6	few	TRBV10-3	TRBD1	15	CAIRLTGGENSPLHF	TGTGCCATCAGATTAACAGGGGGCGAAAATTCACCCCTCCACTTT
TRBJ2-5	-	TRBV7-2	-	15	CASSLQAATGETQYF	TGTGCCAGCAGCTTACAGGCGGCGACGGGGGAGACCCAGTACTTC
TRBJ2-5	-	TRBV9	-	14	CASSVARSGETQYF	TGTGCCAGCAGCGTAGCGAGAAGCGGAGAGACCCAGTACTTC
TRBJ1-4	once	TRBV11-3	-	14	CASSFGGTNEKLFF	TGTGCCAGCAGCTTTGGGGGGACTAATGAAAAACTGTTTTTT
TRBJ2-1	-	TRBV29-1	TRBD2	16	CSVISRGAGGLDEQFF	TGCAGCGTTATCTCCAGAGGGGCGGGAGGTCTGGATGAGCAGTTCTTC
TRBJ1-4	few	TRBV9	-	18	CASSVRSSGAGVAEKLFF	TGTGCCAGCAGCGTACGATCTTCGGGGGCGGGGGTGGCTGAAAAACTGTTTTTT
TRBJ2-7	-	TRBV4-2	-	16	CASSQEGRGGPNEQYF	TGTGCCAGCAGCCAAGAGGGTCGGGGAGGCCCCAACGAGCAGTACTTC
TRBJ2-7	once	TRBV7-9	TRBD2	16	CASSPGTSGFSYEQYF	TGTGCCAGCAGCCCCGGGACTAGCGGCTTTTCCTACGAGCAGTACTTC
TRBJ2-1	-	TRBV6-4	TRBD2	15	CASSEGLAGYNEQFF	TGTGCCAGCAGTGAAGGACTAGCGGGCTACAATGAGCAGTTCTTC
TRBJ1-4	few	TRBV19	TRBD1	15	CASSIATGLNEKLFF	TGTGCCAGTAGTATTGCGACAGGGTTGAATGAAAAACTGTTTTTT
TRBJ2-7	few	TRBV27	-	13	CASSLLPPYEQYF	TGTGCCAGCAGTTTACTCCCCCCCTACGAGCAGTACTTC
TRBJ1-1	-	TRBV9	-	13	CASSVAPGPEAFF	TGTGCCAGCAGCGTAGCACCAGGGCCTGAAGCTTTCTTT
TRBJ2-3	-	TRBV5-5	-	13	CASSLVGTDTQYF	TGTGCCAGCAGCTTGGTCGGCACAGATACGCAGTATTTT
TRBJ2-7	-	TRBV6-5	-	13	CATTGPGYYEQYF	TGTGCCACCACAGGTCCGGGCTACTACGAGCAGTACTTC
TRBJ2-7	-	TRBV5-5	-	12	CASSLDVGEQYF	TGTGCCAGCAGCTTGGACGTCGGCGAGCAGTACTTC
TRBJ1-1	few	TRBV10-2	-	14	CASSEPGMNTEAFF	TGCGCCAGCAGTGAGCCAGGGATGAACACTGAAGCTTTCTTT
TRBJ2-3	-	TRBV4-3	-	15	CASSQEVVRGDTQYF	TGCGCCAGCAGCCAAGAGGTGGTCCGGGGAGATACGCAGTATTTT
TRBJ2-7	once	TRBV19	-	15	CASSIVGYSSYEQYF	TGTGCCAGTAGTATAGTTGGATACAGCTCCTACGAGCAGTACTTC
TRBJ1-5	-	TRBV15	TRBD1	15	CATSRDGTDNQPQHF	TGTGCCACCAGCAGAGATGGGACAGACAATCAGCCCCAGCATTTT
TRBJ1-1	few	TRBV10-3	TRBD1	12	CAIQEGDRRAFF	TGTGCCATCCAAGAGGGGGACAGGAGGGCTTTCTTT
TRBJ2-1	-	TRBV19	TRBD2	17	CASSIELAGALRGEQFF	TGTGCCAGTAGTATAGAACTAGCGGGGGCACTTAGAGGTGAGCAGTTCTTC
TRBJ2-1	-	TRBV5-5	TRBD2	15	CASRGGRGGGDEQFF	TGTGCCAGCAGGGGGGGACGGGGGGGCGGGGATGAGCAGTTCTTC
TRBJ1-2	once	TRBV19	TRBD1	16	CASSIQQGALHYGYTF	TGTGCCAGTAGTATACAACAGGGGGCTCTTCACTATGGCTACACCTTC
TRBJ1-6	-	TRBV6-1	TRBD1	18	CASSEPWTGSSYNSPLHF	TGTGCCAGCAGTGAACCCTGGACAGGGAGCTCCTATAATTCACCCCTCCACTTT
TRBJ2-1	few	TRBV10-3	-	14	CAIRGVGGQGEQFF	TGTGCCATCAGGGGGGTCGGGGGGCAGGGTGAGCAGTTCTTC
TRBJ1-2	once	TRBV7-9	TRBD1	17	CASSLEGGTGLVYGYTF	TGTGCCAGCAGCTTAGAGGGCGGGACAGGCCTTGTTTATGGCTACACCTTC
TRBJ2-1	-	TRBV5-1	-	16	CASSLDAHTNYNEQFF	TGCGCCAGCAGCCTGGACGCCCACACGAACTACAATGAGCAGTTCTTC
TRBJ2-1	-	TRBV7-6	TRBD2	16	CASSLSSSGGNNEQFF	TGTGCCAGCAGCCTTAGCTCTAGCGGGGGGAACAATGAGCAGTTCTTC
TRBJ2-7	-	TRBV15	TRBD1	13	CATSRDDRDEQYF	TGTGCCACCAGCAGAGATGACAGGGACGAGCAGTACTTC
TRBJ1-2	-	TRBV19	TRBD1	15	CASSFGQGPNYGYTF	TGTGCCAGCTCTTTCGGACAGGGACCGAACTATGGCTACACCTTC
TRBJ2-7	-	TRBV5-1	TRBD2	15	CASSLGTSETYEQYF	TGCGCCAGCAGCTTGGGGACTAGCGAAACCTACGAGCAGTACTTC
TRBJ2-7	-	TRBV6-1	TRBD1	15	CASSEQDRGPYEQYF	TGTGCCAGCAGTGAACAGGACAGGGGACCCTACGAGCAGTACTTC
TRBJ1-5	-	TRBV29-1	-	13	CSVVVTTNQPQHF	TGCAGCGTTGTTGTGACGACTAATCAGCCCCAGCATTTT
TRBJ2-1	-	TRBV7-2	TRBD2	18	CASSLGPRLAVSYNEQFF	TGTGCCAGCAGCTTAGGACCCCGGCTAGCGGTTTCCTACAATGAGCAGTTCTTC
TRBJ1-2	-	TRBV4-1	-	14	CASSRGIGFYGYTF	TGCGCCAGCAGCAGGGGAATAGGGTTCTATGGCTACACCTTC
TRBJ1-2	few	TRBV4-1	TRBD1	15	CASSQDRDSLISYTF	TGCGCCAGCAGCCAAGACCGGGACAGCCTAATTAGCTACACCTTC
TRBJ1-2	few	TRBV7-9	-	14	CASSLGGRWSGYTF	TGTGCCAGCAGCTTGGGGGGGCGTTGGTCGGGCTACACCTTC
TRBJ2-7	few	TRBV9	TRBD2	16	CASSSGTSGSSYEQYF	TGTGCCAGCAGCTCCGGGACTAGCGGTAGCTCCTACGAGCAGTACTTC
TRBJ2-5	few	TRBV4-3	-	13	CASSQSREETQYF	TGCGCCAGCAGCCAATCCAGGGAAGAGACCCAGTACTTC
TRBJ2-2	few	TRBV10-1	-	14	CASSESYNTGELFF	TGCGCCAGCAGTGAGTCGTATAACACCGGGGAGCTGTTTTTT